These 21 T cell receptor beta chains were all obtained from the same sample, sequenced in a study of cytomegalovirus exposure and HLA in healthy donors. The study ran its PCR with 60 Vbeta and 13 Jbeta primers. Profiled with immunoSEQ multiplex PCR; TCRdb holds only in-frame clones, not every one. The sample yields 150,000 to 250,000 clones, 82% seen once. The sample was PBMCs. These receptors came from a woman aged 45-65 years in good health and CMV-seropositive.

This clone showed up just a few times. The chain employs TRBV10-1 and TRBJ2-5; D possibly corresponds to TRBD1 (6 bases). Per the germline V gene, CDR1 is WNHNN and CDR2 is SYGVQD (reference sequence). This CDR3 spans 13 amino acids. Trimming shortened V by 4 bases and J by 7 bases, and 13 bases separated the two germline ends. CDR3 amino acids: CASSGTALGTQYF. The CDR3 nucleotides read TGCGCCAGCAGTGGGACAGCTCTCGGGACCCAGTACTTC.

J is TRBJ1-2 and V is TRBV2, with TRBD1 identical over 10 bases. V trimming: 4 bases; J trimming: 5 bases; junction bases outside the gene matches: 4. CDR1 is SNHLY, CDR2 FYNNEI, per germline. This CDR3 comprises 14 residues. In nucleotides, the CDR3 is TGTGCCAGCAGTGGACAGGGGGCTGTATATGGCTACACCTTC. Protein product: CASSGQGAVYGYTF. Looking up the rest from reference TRBV2 and TRBJ1-2 gives the full variable domain: EPEVTQTPSHQVTQMGQEVILRCVPISNHLYFYWYRQILGQKVEFLVSFYNNEISEKSEIFDDQFSVERPDGSNFTLKIRSTKLEDSAMYFCASSGQGAVYGYTFGSGTRLTVV.

The chain has TRBV7-9 and TRBJ1-2, with 7 bases lining up with TRBD1. The CDR3 runs to 13 residues. Germline-derived CDR1 and CDR2 are SEHNR and FQNEAQ (reference sequence). V trimming: 3 bases; J trimming: 4 bases; junction bases outside the gene matches: 2. CDR3 sequence (DNA): TGTGCCAGCAGCTTCACAGGGGCCTATGGCTACACCTTC. As protein: CASSFTGAYGYTF. The variable domain in full, completed from reference TRBV7-9 and TRBJ1-2, reads DTGVSQNPRHKITKRGQNVTFRCDPISEHNRLYWYRQTLGQGPEFLTYFQNEAQLEKSRLLSDRFSAERPKGSFSTLEIQRTEQGDSAMYLCASSFTGAYGYTFGSGTRLTVV.

This clone was seen only once. The rearrangement joins TRBV11-2 to TRBJ1-1, with D unclear. The V gene lost 2 bases and the J gene lost 1 base, with 8 bases spanning the gap. Germline V gene data show CDR1 as SGHAT and CDR2 as FQNNGV. The CDR3 length is 14 residues. The CDR3 DNA reads as TGTGCCAGCAGCTTAATACAGCCGAACACTGAAGCTTTCTTT. This encodes CASSLIQPNTEAFF.

In this sample, this clone turned up a few times. The chain links TRBV2 to TRBJ2-5; 7 bases agree with TRBD2. This CDR3 is built from 13 residues. After removal of 6 bases from V and 4 bases from J, the junction contained 5 bases not matched to a gene. From germline, CDR1 is SNHLY and CDR2 FYNNEI. CDR3 loop: CASRLASGETQYF. The CDR3 DNA is TGTGCCAGCAGGTTGGCTAGCGGAGAGACCCAGTACTTC.

J is TRBJ2-2 and V is TRBV27, with D possibly TRBD1 on 6 matching bases. Trimming stripped 3 bases from V and 1 base from J, with 9 bases between. Germline-derived CDR1 and CDR2 are MNHEY and SMNVEV (reference sequence). This CDR3 is built from 15 residues. The CDR3 loop reads CASSFDRRNTGELFF. In nucleotides, the CDR3 is TGTGCCAGCAGTTTTGACAGGAGGAACACCGGGGAGCTGTTTTTT.

The CDR3 nucleotides read TGCGCCAGCAGCTTGGCCTCAGGGTCACACAATGAGCAGTTCTTC. Residues: CASSLASGSHNEQFF. The chain is built from TRBV5-1 and TRBJ2-1; weak D call: TRBD1 (5 bases). The CDR3 length is 15 residues. In germline, CDR1 is SGHRS, CDR2 YFSETQ. The V end lost 0 bases, the J end lost 5 bases, and 12 bases lay between the germline ends.

This clone showed up just once. J is TRBJ2-1 and V is TRBV5-1; TRBD2 aligns across 15 bases. CDR1 and CDR2 (germline): SGHRS, YFSETQ. This CDR3 spans 16 amino acids. Trimming removed 7 bases from V and 6 bases from J; junction bases left unmatched: 8. The DNA for the CDR3 is TGCGCCAGCGCCAGGTCGGGACTAGCGGGGGGCAATGAGCAGTTCTTC. Its translation: CASARSGLAGGNEQFF. Drawing the rest from reference TRBV5-1 and TRBJ2-1, the complete variable domain is KAGVTQTPRYLIKTRGQQVTLSCSPISGHRSVSWYQQTPGQGLQFLFEYFSETQRNKGNFPGRFSGRQFSNSRSEMNVSTLELGDSALYLCASARSGLAGGNEQFFGPGTRLTVL.

Only one count was recorded for this clone. V gene TRBV2 combines with J gene TRBJ2-2; weak D call: TRBD2 (5 bases). V was shortened by 10 bases and J by 4 bases, with 19 bases between the two germline ends. CDR1 is SNHLY, CDR2 FYNNEI, per germline. CDR3 size: 15 residues. The CDR3 DNA sequence: TGTGCCACACGTAGTAGCGCATCCTTCACCGGGGAGCTGTTTTTT. It encodes CATRSSASFTGELFF.

Only a few counts were recorded for this clone. V usage is TRBV18 and J usage is TRBJ2-2; D is possibly TRBD1 (5 bases). CDR3 length: 15 amino acids. The V gene lost 3 bases and the J gene lost 4 bases, with 12 bases spanning the gap. The germline gives CDR1 KGHSH, CDR2 LQKENI. The CDR3 DNA follows: TGTGCCAGCTCACCCGGCAGGGCTACCACCGGGGAGCTGTTTTTT. Translation: CASSPGRATTGELFF.

This sequence joins TRBV28 and TRBJ2-1; 11 bases are a match to TRBD2. V trimming: 3 bases; J trimming: 7 bases; junction bases outside the gene matches: 5. CDR1 and CDR2 from the germline V gene are MDHEN and SYDVKM. The CDR3 covers 15 residues. The CDR3 DNA reads TGTGCCAGCAGTTTCTTAGCGGGGGGGAGGAATGAGCAGTTCTTC. Its protein product is CASSFLAGGRNEQFF.

Concerning this clone itself: One end of the junction varies from germline; a read error may be responsible. The chain employs TRBV5-1 and TRBJ2-2, with 9 bases aligning to TRBD1. This CDR3 comprises 15 residues. CDR1 SGHRS and CDR2 YFSETQ come from the germline V gene. The CDR3 nucleotides read TGCGACAGCAGCCCCGGACAGGGGTTGCCCGGGGAGCTGTTTTTT. As protein: CDSSPGQGLPGELFF.

This sequence joins TRBV6-5 and TRBJ1-2, with a possible D match to TRBD1 (5 bases). The CDR3 contains 13 residues. The germline V gene has CDR1 MNHEY and CDR2 SVGAGI. V lost 2 bases and J 2 bases, leaving 6 bases between the germline ends. CDR3 in amino acids: CASSYQGNYGYTF. CDR3 sequence (DNA): TGTGCCAGCAGTTACCAGGGAAACTATGGCTACACCTTC.

This clone was seen only once. The J gene is TRBJ2-7, the V gene TRBV7-9; D unclear. Germline V lookup: CDR1 SEHNR, CDR2 FQNEAQ (reference sequence). This CDR3 is 13 amino acids long. Trimming removed 5 bases from V and 6 bases from J, with 14 bases in between. In DNA form, the CDR3 reads TGTGCCAGCAGCCTCCAGGCACCCGGCGAGCAGTACTTC. Its protein product is CASSLQAPGEQYF.

The V and J genes are TRBV18 and TRBJ2-5; maybe TRBD1 (6 bases). The V end was cut by 3 bases, the J end by 5 bases, with 13 bases between. The CDR3 has 14 residues. CDR1 and CDR2 (germline): KGHSH, LQKENI. The CDR3 region has the DNA TGTGCCAGCTCACCTATGGGGGCCTCGGAGACCCAGTACTTC. Its protein is CASSPMGASETQYF.

The chain combines TRBV7-3 with TRBJ2-3; TRBD1 is a possible D gene (5 bases). The CDR3 sequence is 15 residues long. Per the germline V gene, CDR1 is SGHTA and CDR2 is FQGTGA. V lost 5 bases to trimming and J lost 6 bases, with 18 bases between them. In nucleotides, the CDR3 is TGTGCCAGCAGCCCCGCGGCAGGGTCTGGGGATACGCAGTATTTT. Translation: CASSPAAGSGDTQYF.

The chain combines TRBV6-6 with TRBJ1-5, with D maybe TRBD1 (5 bases). This CDR3 is 14 amino acids long. The germline CDR1 and CDR2 sequences are MNHNY and SVGAGI (reference sequence). Trimming took off 7 bases at V and 11 bases at J, with 21 bases between the two ends. In DNA form, the CDR3 reads TGTGCCAGCACTCGTTGGCTCCAGGCAGGGTCCCAGCATTTT. Encoded protein: CASTRWLQAGSQHF.

The V gene is TRBV28, the J gene TRBJ1-1; D may be TRBD1 (5 bases). CDR1 and CDR2 from the germline V gene are MDHEN and SYDVKM. V was shortened by 5 bases and J by 3 bases, with 16 bases between the two germline ends. The CDR3 covers 15 residues. CDR3 sequence reads: CASSQGTTWDTEAFF. CDR3 bases: TGTGCCAGCAGTCAAGGGACTACTTGGGACACTGAAGCTTTCTTT.

The CDR3 reads CASSRTGHRTGELFF. The CDR3 DNA is TGTGCCAGCAGCCGGACGGGACACAGGACCGGGGAGCTGTTTTTT. The genes are TRBV28 and TRBJ2-2; TRBD1 might be the D (6 bases). Germline assignment: CDR1 MDHEN and CDR2 SYDVKM. The CDR3 consists of 15 residues. Trimming pared 6 bases from V and 5 bases from J, leaving 16 bases between.

This chain joins TRBV5-1 and TRBJ1-1; D is possibly TRBD1 (5 bases). Germline V gene data show CDR1 as SGHRS and CDR2 as YFSETQ. This CDR3 spans 16 amino acids. The ends were cut back, 2 bases at V and 4 bases at J, with 18 bases in the middle. The CDR3 protein is CASSFGHTRKGTEAFF. The CDR3 bases are TGCGCCAGCAGCTTTGGACACACGCGGAAGGGCACTGAAGCTTTCTTT.

This chain links TRBV10-1 with TRBJ2-2; TRBD2 might be the D (6 bases). CDR1 is WNHNN, CDR2 SYGVQD, per germline (reference sequence). This CDR3 comprises 16 residues. The V gene lost 10 bases and the J gene lost 1 base, with 19 bases spanning the gap. This chain's CDR3 is CATHPAGRGNTGELFF. CDR3 sequence (DNA): TGCGCCACACATCCCGCGGGAAGGGGGAACACCGGGGAGCTGTTTTTT.